Listed below are T cell receptor beta chains from one sample, sequenced in a study of T cells in Graves' hyperthyroidism and ophthalmopathy. MiXCR was run by TCRdb on the multiplex PCR reads, yielding one entry per CDR3 protein. The sample lists over 500,000 distinct CDR3 sequences, around 13% seen once, with about 14% in the top ten. Input material: blood. These receptors were taken from a woman between 40 and 50 years old with Graves' hyperthyroidism. CDR3s include the opening cysteine and the closing phenylalanine or tryptophan. A D gene is named only where the DNA matches it firmly. The size field is filled for only some rows; it gives once, few, many or a size class.

clone size	D gene	V gene	J gene	CDR3 DNA	CDR3 protein
NA	NA	TRBV29-1	TRBJ2-5	TGCAGCGTTGAAGGAGTCCATAGGCTCGAAGAGACCCAGTACTTC	CSVEGVHRLEETQYF
NA	NA	TRBV25-1	TRBJ1-1	TGTGCCGCTAGGGATTCAACCTTACAAGCTTTCTTT	CAARDSTLQAFF
many	NA	TRBV28	TRBJ2-7	TGTGCCAGCAGTAACGGGGGTTACTACGAGCAGTACTTC	CASSNGGYYEQYF
many	TRBD1	TRBV6-5	TRBJ2-7	TGTGCCAGCAGTTACTATCGACAGGGTTACGAGCAGTACTTC	CASSYYRQGYEQYF
NA	TRBD2	TRBV30	TRBJ2-2	TGTGCCTGGAGCGAGGGTGCTAGCGGGGGGAACACCGGGGAGCTGTTTTTT	CAWSEGASGGNTGELFF
NA	NA	TRBV15	TRBJ2-7	TGTGCCACCAGCAGAGAGTTCTTTCCGGGCGAGCAGTACTTC	CATSREFFPGEQYF
NA	NA	TRBV12-3/TRBV12-4	TRBJ1-1	TGTGCCAGCAGTCCTCTCGTGAGCACTGAAGCTTTCTTT	CASSPLVSTEAFF
NA	TRBD2	TRBV7-9	TRBJ2-1	TGTGCCAGCAGGGGAGGGTCGGCGAACAATGAGCAGTTCTTC	CASRGGSANNEQFF
NA	NA	TRBV28	TRBJ1-1	TGTGCCAGCAGTTTGACAGCCTTTGAAGCTTTCTTT	CASSLTAFEAFF
many	NA	TRBV19	TRBJ2-1	TGTGCCAGTAGTACGGACGGATCTTACAATGAGCAGTTCTTC	CASSTDGSYNEQFF
many	NA	TRBV9	TRBJ2-3	TGTGCCAGCAGCGTTACCCACGACAGTAAGGCAGATACGCAGTATTTT	CASSVTHDSKADTQYF
many	NA	TRBV7-8	TRBJ2-7	TGTGCCAGCAGCTTAGCAGGAACAGGGCAGCAGTACTTC	CASSLAGTGQQYF
many	NA	TRBV3-1	TRBJ2-1	TGTGCCAGCAGCCAAGGCTCACTAGGGGGGAATGAGCAGTTCTTC	CASSQGSLGGNEQFF
NA	NA	TRBV30	TRBJ1-1	TGTGCCTGGAGTGTTCGGGGAGCTGAAGCTTTCTTT	CAWSVRGAEAFF
many	NA	TRBV30	TRBJ2-1	TGTGCCTGGAGTGTGGGGGGAGCCTACAATGAGCAGTTCTTC	CAWSVGGAYNEQFF
NA	NA	TRBV6-1	TRBJ1-3	TGTGCCAGTACTCGGGGTACCGAACCTGGAAACACCATATATTTT	CASTRGTEPGNTIYF
many	NA	TRBV3-1	TRBJ1-1	TGTGCCAGCAGCCAGACGGACACTGAAGCTTTCTTT	CASSQTDTEAFF
many	TRBD2	TRBV3-1	TRBJ2-1	TGTGCCAGCAGCCAAGGTTCGGGACTAGGAGAGCAGTTCTTC	CASSQGSGLGEQFF
many	TRBD1	TRBV2	TRBJ2-1	TGTGCCAGCAGTGGACAGGGCTGGGATGAGCAGTTCTTC	CASSGQGWDEQFF
once	NA	TRBV29-1	TRBJ1-1	TGCAGCACCTACGGGGTTTGGAATTTCGGGAACACTGAAGCTTTCTTT	CSTYGVWNFGNTEAFF
NA	NA	TRBV7-2	TRBJ2-1	TGCGCCAGCAGCCAAATAACGCCGGACAATGAGCAGTTCTTC	CASSQITPDNEQFF
many	TRBD1	TRBV24-1	TRBJ1-5	TGTGCCACCAGTGATTCAGGGGGGAATCAGCCCCAGCATTTT	CATSDSGGNQPQHF
NA	NA	TRBV6-1	TRBJ1-4	TGTGCCAGCAGTGCAAGGGCTGCAACTAATGAAAAACTGTTTTTT	CASSARAATNEKLFF
many	TRBD1	TRBV20-1	TRBJ2-5	TGCAGTGCTAGAGACCCCGGACAGGGTAATGCAGAGACCCAGTACTTC	CSARDPGQGNAETQYF
many	NA	TRBV6-1	TRBJ1-2	TGTGCCAGCAGTGCATCTAACTATGGCTACACCTTC	CASSASNYGYTF
few	NA	TRBV6-2/TRBV6-3	TRBJ1-4	TGTGCCAGCAGTTACGTCCAGTCAGCAACTAATGAAAAACTGTTTTTT	CASSYVQSATNEKLFF
many	NA	TRBV20-1	TRBJ2-7	TGCAGTGCTGTTCAGGAGACCTCCTACGAGCAGTACTTC	CSAVQETSYEQYF
few	NA	TRBV7-9	TRBJ2-4	TGTGCCAGCAGCCCAGGGTGGGGGCTAAGTAACATTCAGTACTTC	CASSPGWGLSNIQYF
few	NA	TRBV19	TRBJ1-2	TGTGCCAGTAGTTACGGGAACCCCTATGGCTACACCTTC	CASSYGNPYGYTF
few	NA	TRBV2	TRBJ1-3	TGTGCCAGCAGTGAGGGCAGGGCCGGAAACACCATATATTTT	CASSEGRAGNTIYF
NA	NA	TRBV4-1	TRBJ1-2	TGCGCCAGCAGCCAAGCTAGGGGGATGGATGGCTACACCTTC	CASSQARGMDGYTF
NA	NA	TRBV6-1	TRBJ2-7	TGTGCCAGCAGCCGTAGAGGGTCGGATACCTACGAGCAGTACTTC	CASSRRGSDTYEQYF
many	NA	TRBV5-1	TRBJ1-1	TGCGCCAGCAGCTTGGAGGTCGGAGGCACTGAAGCTTTCTTT	CASSLEVGGTEAFF
NA	TRBD1	TRBV9	TRBJ2-7	TGTGCCAGCAGCTCAATCTCACAGGGGGACGAGCAGTACTTC	CASSSISQGDEQYF
many	NA	TRBV20-1	TRBJ2-1	TGCAGTGGCCCCGGGACTCACTTAAGAGAGCAGTTCTTC	CSGPGTHLREQFF
many	NA	TRBV27	TRBJ2-7	TGTGCCAGCAGTTTTGGTCTTGGCTACGAGCAGTACTTC	CASSFGLGYEQYF
few	NA	TRBV5-1	TRBJ2-2	TGCGCCAGCAGCTTGCGCTTGGGCGGGGAGCTGTTTTTT	CASSLRLGGELFF
many	TRBD2	TRBV11-2	TRBJ2-2	TGTGCCAGCAGCTTAAGAAGGACTAGCTCAAACACCGGGGAGCTGTTTTTT	CASSLRRTSSNTGELFF
NA	NA	TRBV7-3	TRBJ2-3	TGTGCCAGCAGCTCGTCCGGGAGCTACACAGATACGCAGTATTTT	CASSSSGSYTDTQYF
many	TRBD2	TRBV10-3	TRBJ2-2	TGTGCCACCGGATTAGGGACTAGCGGGAGATTCACCGGGGAGCTGTTTTTT	CATGLGTSGRFTGELFF